The 10 T cell receptor beta chains listed next were all sequenced from one sample in a study of blood T cells in healthy people across ages. The use of a sample-barcoded 5' primer and a J-beta primer mix characterized a second PCR of roughly 6 to 11 cycles. One entry per CDR3 protein results from TCRdb running MiXCR on the 5' RACE reads. The sample contains 800,000 or so distinct CDR3 sequences, around 25% of which appear only once. These data also formed part of another study, on T cells of mothers and their children.

The sequenced sample consisted of blood. The receptors shown here come from a boy aged 10-17 years in good health.

The V and J genes are TRBV29-1 and TRBJ2-2, with D uncertain. CDR3 size: 13 residues. V was clipped by 6 bases and J by 0 bases, with 8 bases between them. CDR1 and CDR2 (germline): SQVTM, ANQGSEA. CDR3 bases: TGCAGCGTGTATGTGGCGAACACCGGGGAGCTGTTTTTT. This codes for CSVYVANTGELFF.

V usage is TRBV7-2 and J usage is TRBJ2-1, with D hard to call. The J call could be wrong; TRBJ2-5 is a better fit for the DNA end. The CDR3 covers 12 residues. Germline V gene sequence: CDR1 SGHTA, CDR2 FQGNSA. Here the CDR3 DNA reads TGTGCCAGCCAACTTCTCAGGGAGACCCAGTACTTC. Encoded protein: CASQLLRETQYF.

V usage is TRBV30 and J usage is TRBJ2-5; 8 positions match TRBD1. The end of the DNA fits TRBJ2-1 better, so the J call may be wrong. This CDR3 contains 13 residues. Germline V gene sequence: CDR1 GTSNPN, CDR2 SVGIG (reference sequence). The CDR3 protein is CACRDRNYNEQFF. CDR3 in DNA: TGTGCCTGCCGGGACAGGAACTACAATGAGCAGTTCTTC.

This clonotype was seen just once. V is TRBV2 and J is TRBJ1-2; 9 nucleotides line up with TRBD1. V shed 6 bases and J 7 bases; nucleotides not matched to a gene: 12. CDR1 is SNHLY, CDR2 FYNNEI, per germline. The CDR3 sequence is 15 residues long. The CDR3 region has the DNA TGTGCCAGCAGGGCGGATAACACAGGGGGCGGTGGCTACACCTTC. Its translation: CASRADNTGGGGYTF.

This clonotype was observed a handful of times. The chain is built from TRBV29-1 and TRBJ2-1; 12 bases align to TRBD2. Germline V gene sequence: CDR1 SQVTM, CDR2 ANQGSEA. Losses at the gene ends were 7 bases for V and 3 bases for J; bases not matched to a gene: 7. The CDR3 is made up of 15 amino acids. CDR3 in DNA: TGCAGCGCCTCACTAGCGGGAGGATACTACAATGAGCAGTTCTTC. It translates to CSASLAGGYYNEQFF.

The chain uses TRBV5-1 and TRBJ2-5; D is undetermined. The J call may be in error: the DNA end matches TRBJ2-7 better. Looked up from germline, CDR1 is SGHRS and CDR2 is YFSETQ. The CDR3 has 14 amino acids. This chain's CDR3 is CASSLDSTLYEQYF. The CDR3 nucleotides are TGCGCCAGCAGCTTGGATAGCACTCTCTACGAGCAGTACTTC.

This clonotype was counted only a few times. The V call is TRBV12-3 or TRBV12-4, the J call TRBJ2-3; TRBD2 might be the D (6 bases). The CDR3 contains 16 residues. V lost 3 bases to trimming and J lost 11 bases, with 24 bases between them. CDR3 DNA: TGTGCCAGCAGTTTTCGCGGGGACGGCTCCTCCAAAGGGCAGTATTTT. Amino acid sequence: CASSFRGDGSSKGQYF.

This clonotype was recorded a few times. V and J are TRBV7-8 and TRBJ2-5; no clear D gene. Germline CDR1 reads SGHVS; CDR2 reads FQNEAQ. V dropped 1 base and J dropped 0 bases, with 6 bases sitting between them. This CDR3 has 14 residues. The CDR3 is CASSLVVHQETQYF. The CDR3 bases are TGTGCCAGCAGCTTAGTAGTTCACCAAGAGACCCAGTACTTC.

This clonotype was seen ten or more times. The J gene is TRBJ2-3, the V gene TRBV5-4; a possible D gene is TRBD1 (5 bases). V was pared by 4 bases and J by 2 bases, with 8 bases between. Germline loops: CDR1 SGHNT, CDR2 YYREEE (reference sequence). The CDR3 is made up of 13 amino acids. CDR3 loop: CASSRQPTDTQYF. Written as DNA, the CDR3 is TGTGCCAGCAGCCGACAGCCCACAGATACGCAGTATTTT.

On this clonotype itself: One end of the junction varies from germline; a read error may be responsible. V gene TRBV28 combines with J gene TRBJ2-5; 10 bases agree with TRBD1. Germline loops: CDR1 MDHEN, CDR2 SYDVKM. The CDR3 consists of 12 residues. CDR3 bases: TGTGCCAGCAGTTTACAGACAGGGGGCGAACACTTC. This gives the protein CASSLQTGGEHF.